A selection of T cell receptor beta chains follows, all from one sample in a study of blood T cell repertoires in COVID-19. Repertoires were generated with immunoSEQ multiplex PCR, while TCRdb's copy carries only in-frame clones and drops some. The sample shows roughly 90,000 clones, approximately 83% of them seen only once. The sample was peripheral blood. All receptors come from a woman of 80 years or more with active or convalescent COVID-19. The conserved cysteine and the conserved F or W are not part of the CDR3 here.

V gene,CDR3 protein
TRBV6-6,ASSYSLLGGVEAF
TRBV7-2,ASSLRAAGVEKLF
TRBV28,ATADRGQIETQY
TRBV6-5,ASSQRGQGFTAQY
TRBV13,ASSLRSGYNQPQH
TRBV19,ASSISSGQNYGYT
TRBV19,ASRDLPGQPQH
TRBV30,AWTQGLAGPYEQY
TRBV2,AGRDISNYGYT
TRBV3-1/TRBV3-2,ASSRPPKTGGRNEQF
TRBV2,ASSDTGTEAF
TRBV2,ASREGTYYGYT
TRBV7-9,ASSLGQVDTEAF
TRBV10-1,AERPQGCSPLH
TRBV6-2/TRBV6-3,ASSPRGTGELF
TRBV6-2/TRBV6-3,ASSYSASGTLGSYEQY
TRBV11-2,ASSSRGQATGTQY
TRBV19,ASSIPHSYGYT
TRBV10-3,AIRADRGGMNTEAF
TRBV7-6,ASSSSSYEQY
TRBV10-3,AIADGSGNTIY
TRBV2,ASRSGSDGRETQY
TRBV2,ASSEVGQGQPQH
TRBV6-4,ARRLDSDTYEQY
TRBV6-5,ASDPTGFGGYT
TRBV14,ASSQGTRLSYEQY
TRBV7-8,ASSFSLFSYEQY
TRBV28,AASGRPDTGELF
TRBV5-1,ASSLQGAVGDTQY
TRBV10-3,AISVGRGDTEAF
TRBV28,ASSLVDTLNQPQH
TRBV15,ATSPRARSTDTQY
TRBV4-3,ASSPGLAGGLEQF
TRBV28,ASSSPGSANYGYT
TRBV29-1,SVEDKTFGWSPLH
TRBV7-8,ASRDTWTGGYYGYT
TRBV10-2,ASSEYTGLDHNEQF
TRBV10-3,AGRGRPDQPQH
TRBV2,ASSPWTGGHEKLF
TRBV10-3,ALRQDTSYDGYT
TRBV10-3,AIRAGQVSGNTIY
TRBV19,ASHRQSNEKLF
TRBV5-1,ASSFSTRRTDTQY
TRBV11-3,ASSPTRYTIY
TRBV4-2,ASSTGTNRHETQY
TRBV5-1,ASSPGAGRGETQY